The 27 T cell receptor beta chains in this list originate from one sample, sequenced in a study of CXCR3-negative and CXCR3-positive naive CD8 T cells. Regarding the study as a whole: Higher TRB CDR3 hydrophobicity marked CXCR3-positive naive cells relative to CXCR3-negative naive cells.

Researchers prepared the TRB cDNA libraries using 5' RACE with UMI labels. Following a re-call of the 5' RACE reads, TCRdb has one entry per CDR3 protein and lacks DNA. Its clone listing holds about 150,000 distinct CDR3 sequences. These receptors have no identified antigens. What was sequenced was naive CXCR3+ CD8+ T cells from blood. Indicated subset: CD45RO-CCR7+CD27+CD95- naive CD8+ T cells expressing CXCR3 (TNR3+). The receptors were sampled from a human donor in good health. Some clones in this sample may be carry-over from other donors' samples.

The chain joins TRBV6-2 or TRBV6-3 to TRBJ1-1; TCRdb gives TRBD1 as the D gene, but with no DNA this cannot be confirmed. The germline CDR1 and CDR2 sequences are MNHEY and SVGEGT. There are 16 residues in the CDR3. CDR3 residues: CASSTPFTVLSTEAFF.

This chain uses TRBV20-1 with TRBJ2-1; the TCRdb D gene call, TRBD1, has no DNA to confirm it. The germline V gene encodes CDR1 DFQATT and CDR2 SNEGSKA (reference sequence). This CDR3 spans 15 amino acids. CDR3 in amino acids: CSASSPGGKYNEQFF.

The CDR3 loop is CSVEGGGYEQYF. V and J are TRBV29-1 and TRBJ2-7; with no DNA, the TCRdb D assignment of TRBD2 cannot be verified. There are 12 residues in the CDR3. Germline assignment: CDR1 SQVTM and CDR2 ANQGSEA.

The chain carries TRBV12-3 or TRBV12-4 and TRBJ2-7; TCRdb designates TRBD2, a call that cannot be tested without DNA. The CDR3 has 15 amino acids. The CDR3: CASSFEGRQHYEQYF.

V is TRBV20-1 and J is TRBJ2-1; TCRdb names TRBD2, which stays unverified in the absence of DNA. CDR1 and CDR2 from the germline V gene are DFQATT and SNEGSKA (reference sequence). The CDR3 spans 12 residues. The CDR3 is CSAERGGNEQFF.

The chain has TRBV7-8 and TRBJ2-3; the D gene TCRdb calls, TRBD2, cannot be checked with no DNA. The CDR3 is made up of 15 amino acids. CDR1 is SGHVS and CDR2 is FQNEAQ in the germline V gene. CDR3 residues: CASSLLATSTDTQYF.

V gene TRBV4-2 combines with J gene TRBJ2-4; without DNA, the TCRdb call of TRBD1 cannot be checked. CDR1 is LGHNA, CDR2 YNFKEQ, per germline. The CDR3 runs to 16 residues. The CDR3 here is CASSQETESTKNIQYF.

This chain's CDR3 is CSAPTGLGRNQPQHF. This rearrangement joins TRBV20-1 to TRBJ1-5; TCRdb's D call, TRBD1, is unchecked because there is no DNA. This CDR3 contains 15 residues. CDR1 DFQATT and CDR2 SNEGSKA come from the germline V gene (reference sequence).

This chain uses TRBV29-1 with TRBJ2-1. Germline CDR1 and CDR2: SQVTM and ANQGSEA. This CDR3 contains 11 residues. CDR3 amino acids: CSVGIGDEQFF.

The chain is built from TRBV12-3 or TRBV12-4 and TRBJ2-1; the TRBD2 assignment by TCRdb is unverifiable without DNA. CDR3 length: 15 residues. The CDR3 sequence: CASNDVVAGGVEQFF.

This sequence joins TRBV29-1 and TRBJ1-1. Germline V gene data show CDR1 as SQVTM and CDR2 as ANQGSEA. The CDR3 length is 13 residues. The CDR3: CSVDDSLNTEAFF.

The chain uses TRBV5-6 and TRBJ1-5. Germline V gene lookup returns CDR1 SGHDT and CDR2 YYEEEE. This CDR3 comprises 15 residues. CDR3 in amino acids: CASSSRYHSNQPQHF.

V and J are TRBV5-6 and TRBJ1-1; TCRdb's assignment of TRBD1 cannot be checked, as there is no DNA. This CDR3 spans 13 amino acids. Germline V lookup: CDR1 SGHDT, CDR2 YYEEEE. The CDR3 sequence: CASSPPGYTEAFF.

The chain joins TRBV11-2 to TRBJ2-5; the D call from TCRdb, TRBD1, cannot be confirmed without DNA. CDR1 is SGHAT and CDR2 is FQNNGV in the germline V gene. The CDR3 is 18 residues long. The CDR3 loop is CASSFLQSRQGWQETQYF.

The genes are TRBV5-6 and TRBJ2-1; the D call from TCRdb, TRBD1, cannot be confirmed without DNA. This CDR3 is built from 17 residues. CDR1 is SGHDT and CDR2 is YYEEEE in the germline V gene. CDR3 residues: CASSWGNWGAPHNEQFF.

The rearrangement links TRBV12-3 or TRBV12-4 to TRBJ2-1; the D call from TCRdb, TRBD1, cannot be confirmed without DNA. There are 15 residues in the CDR3. The CDR3 region is CASRAGTPSYNEQFF.

The chain links TRBV6-2 or TRBV6-3 to TRBJ2-1. Germline V gene data show CDR1 as MNHEY and CDR2 as SVGEGT. The CDR3 consists of 15 residues. The CDR3 spells CASSYMHTPYNEQFF.

The CDR3 protein is CASSLGSSGMTGELFF. The chain employs TRBV7-8 and TRBJ2-2; with no DNA, the TCRdb D assignment of TRBD2 cannot be verified. Germline values: CDR1 SGHVS, CDR2 FQNEAQ. This CDR3 has 16 amino acids.

The chain uses TRBV11-3 and TRBJ1-2; TCRdb's D call of TRBD1 is untestable without DNA. There are 13 residues in the CDR3. Looked up from germline, CDR1 is SGHNT and CDR2 is YENEEA. The CDR3 loop reads CASSLTGDTGYTF.

The chain links TRBV6-2 or TRBV6-3 to TRBJ1-5; lacking DNA, the TRBD1 call made by TCRdb goes unchecked. Germline V gene lookup returns CDR1 MNHEY and CDR2 SVGEGT. The CDR3 is 15 residues long. The CDR3 here is CASSYGQGSNQPQHF.

V and J are TRBV12-3 or TRBV12-4 and TRBJ2-7; TCRdb designates TRBD1, a call that cannot be tested without DNA. The CDR3 is made up of 14 amino acids. CDR3: CASSLIGTGGEQYF.

The chain combines TRBV20-1 with TRBJ2-1. The CDR3 length is 16 residues. The germline V gene encodes CDR1 DFQATT and CDR2 SNEGSKA (reference sequence). CDR3 protein: CSARSAAGTFHNEQFF.

The gene calls are TRBV15 and TRBJ2-1. The CDR3 sequence is 16 residues long. In germline, CDR1 is LNHNV, CDR2 YYDKDF (reference sequence). CDR3 sequence: CATSRAWGSSYNEQFF.

The chain's CDR3 is CASSPAGGGSPLHF. The genes are TRBV14 and TRBJ1-6. The CDR3 consists of 14 residues. Germline-derived CDR1 and CDR2 are SGHDN and FVKESK.

The CDR3 here is CASSSGLAGGPGVTQYF. The chain couples TRBV5-6 to TRBJ2-3; TCRdb names TRBD2, which stays unverified in the absence of DNA. Germline CDR1 reads SGHDT; CDR2 reads YYEEEE. This CDR3 is 17 amino acids long.

The chain's CDR3 is CASRPLTGEPFF. J is TRBJ2-2 and V is TRBV5-8. In germline, CDR1 is SGHTS, CDR2 YDEGEE. This CDR3 region has 12 residues.

The CDR3 spells CASSWALDRVHEQYF. The chain employs TRBV5-6 and TRBJ2-7; with no DNA, the TCRdb D assignment of TRBD1 cannot be verified. Per germline, CDR1 SGHDT and CDR2 YYEEEE. The CDR3 has 15 amino acids.